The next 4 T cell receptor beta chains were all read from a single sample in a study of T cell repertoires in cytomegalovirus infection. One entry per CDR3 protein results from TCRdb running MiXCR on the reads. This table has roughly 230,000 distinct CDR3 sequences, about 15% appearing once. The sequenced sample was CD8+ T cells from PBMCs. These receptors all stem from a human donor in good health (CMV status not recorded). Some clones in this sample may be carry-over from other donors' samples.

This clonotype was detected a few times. CDR3 protein: CAGAWASGGTKPNTGELFF. The CDR3, as DNA: TGTGCCGGAGCGTGGGCTAGCGGGGGCACCAAGCCGAACACCGGGGAGCTGTTTTTT. The chain joins TRBV2 to TRBJ2-2; 10 bases agree with TRBD2. Per germline, CDR1 SNHLY and CDR2 FYNNEI. Trimming cost V 11 bases and J 0 bases; bases outside gene matches: 18. This CDR3 region has 19 residues.

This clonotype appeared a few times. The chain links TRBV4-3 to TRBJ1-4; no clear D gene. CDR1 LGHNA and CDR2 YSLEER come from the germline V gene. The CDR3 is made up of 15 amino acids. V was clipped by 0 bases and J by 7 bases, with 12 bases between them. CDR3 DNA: TGCGCCAGCAGCCAAGAAAGGACGTATTTTGAAAAACTGTTTTTT. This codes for CASSQERTYFEKLFF.

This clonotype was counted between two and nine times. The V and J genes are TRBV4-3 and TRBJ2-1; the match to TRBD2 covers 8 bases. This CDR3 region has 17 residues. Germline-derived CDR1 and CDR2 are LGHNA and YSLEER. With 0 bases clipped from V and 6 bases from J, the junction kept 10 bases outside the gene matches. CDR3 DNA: TGCGCCAGCAGCCAAGATCTTGCCGGGGGGGTCTTCAATGAGCAGTTCTTC. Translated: CASSQDLAGGVFNEQFF.

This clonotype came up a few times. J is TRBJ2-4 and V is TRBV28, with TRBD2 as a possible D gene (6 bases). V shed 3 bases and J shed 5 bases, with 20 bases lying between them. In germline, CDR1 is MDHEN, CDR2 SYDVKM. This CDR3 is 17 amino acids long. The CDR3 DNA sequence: TGTGCCAGCAGTTTCTACAGGAAGGGAGGACACGAAAACATTCAGTACTTC. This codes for CASSFYRKGGHENIQYF. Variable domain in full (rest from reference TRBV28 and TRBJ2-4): DVKVTQSSRYLVKRTGEKVFLECVQDMDHENMFWYRQDPGLGLRLIYFSYDVKMKEKGDIPEGYSVSREKKERFSLILESASTNQTSMYLCASSFYRKGGHENIQYFGAGTRLSVL.